This T cell receptor (beta chain) was profiled in a study of blood T cell repertoires in COVID-19. Looking at the study overall: Acute and convalescent COVID-19 specimens originated in the United States, Italy and Spain.

Generated by immunoSEQ multiplex PCR, the TCRdb table keeps only in-frame clones and is missing some. The sample has about 270,000 clones, around 86% seen once. The germline V gene encodes CDR1 LGHDT and CDR2 YNNKEL (reference sequence). Between the trimmed V and J ends, which lost 4 bases and 0 bases, there was a span of 10 bases. This CDR3 spans 14 amino acids. This clone appeared a single time. This clonotype was obtained from a human donor in a cohort sampled during active COVID-19. The rearrangement uses TRBV3-1 (or the pseudogene TRBV3-2) and TRBJ2-7, with D possibly TRBD2 on 5 matching bases. Sequencing was carried out using peripheral blood. CDR3 amino acids: CASSPRTLSYEQYF. For the CDR3, the DNA is TGTGCCAGCAGCCCGAGGACTCTCTCCTACGAGCAGTACTTC.